What follows is one T cell receptor beta chain and its context. Its target is unknown. The CDR3 loop spans 15 amino acids. CDR1 and CDR2 (germline): MDHEN, SYDVKM. V dropped 4 bases and J dropped 2 bases, with 9 bases sitting between them. The sample originates from a study of OX40 agonist ivuxolimab in advanced cancers. About the study: Earlier anti-PD-1, anti-PD-L1 or anti-CTLA-4 therapy was permitted; roughly 42% had received some. General study points: The study found among the lowest clonal expansion in partial responders at 0.1-3.0 mg/kg.

The table came from immunoSEQ multiplex PCR; TCRdb's copy has only in-frame clones and leaves some out. Counted here are more than 50,000 clones, around 87% occurring once; the ten biggest clones make up under 2%. The clonotype comes from an adult with an advanced solid tumor such as melanoma, head and neck, liver or kidney cancer. This sequence joins TRBV28 and TRBJ1-6; a possible D gene is TRBD1 (5 bases). Sequencing was performed on CD4+ or CD8+ T cells sorted from blood, taken in a trial of the OX40 agonist ivuxolimab. The CDR3 DNA is TGTGCCAGCAGTTCCGGGGGAACCTATAATTCACCCCTCCACTTT. This codes for CASSSGGTYNSPLHF.